This T cell receptor (beta chain) derives from a study of blood T cell repertoires in COVID-19. Across the study: The United States, Italy and Spain supplied acute and convalescent COVID-19 samples.

Authors' processing steps: Counts of nucleated cells, estimated from reference gene primer amplification, were obtained. Repertoires were generated with immunoSEQ multiplex PCR, while TCRdb's copy carries only in-frame clones and drops some. V and J calls plus clone size are reproduced from that table; the DNA served to infer D and trimming. The sample shows around 260,000 clones, 90% to 95% of them seen only once. The CDR3 runs 16 residues. Trimming pared 4 bases from V and 12 bases from J, leaving 26 bases between. Germline CDR1 SGHRS, CDR2 YFSETQ. Patients at the Seattle site were enrolled during active infection and followed longitudinally.

The receptor was derived from a young woman with COVID-19, enrolled during active disease. Material: peripheral blood. The gene calls are TRBV5-1 and TRBJ2-1; D might be TRBD2 (6 bases). The chain's CDR3 is CASSPGSGTALLLQFF. For the CDR3, the DNA is TGCGCCAGCAGCCCCGGCTCCGGGACTGCTCTGTTGTTGCAGTTCTTC. The variable domain in full, completed from reference TRBV5-1 and TRBJ2-1, reads KAGVTQTPRYLIKTRGQQVTLSCSPISGHRSVSWYQQTPGQGLQFLFEYFSETQRNKGNFPGRFSGRQFSNSRSEMNVSTLELGDSALYLCASSPGSGTALLLQFFGPGTRLTVL.